These 20 T cell receptor beta chains share one sample of origin, sequenced in a study of early T cells in non-severe SARS-CoV-2 infection. One entry per CDR3 protein results from TCRdb running MiXCR on the 5' RACE reads. This sample yields some 80,000 distinct CDR3 sequences, of which under 11% are seen a single time; 8% belongs to the top ten. Source: whole blood, taken at baseline. The receptor set was obtained from an adult who was a healthcare worker with PCR-confirmed SARS-CoV-2 infection or an uninfected control (not recorded which).

This clonotype was seen at least ten times. The rearrangement links TRBV10-3 to TRBJ2-1; D is uncertain. Trimming shortened V by 3 bases and J by 3 bases, and 9 bases separated the two germline ends. The CDR3 sequence is 14 residues long. CDR1 and CDR2 from the germline V gene are ENHRY and SYGVKD. This chain's CDR3 is CAISEPVYYNEQFF. Here the CDR3 DNA reads TGTGCCATCAGTGAACCCGTCTACTACAATGAGCAGTTCTTC.

This clonotype has more than one count but fewer than ten. The chain recombines TRBV6-5 with TRBJ2-7; maybe TRBD1 (6 bases). The germline CDR1 and CDR2 sequences are MNHEY and SVGAGI. Trimming cost V 2 bases and J 0 bases, with 8 bases left between them. This CDR3 contains 14 residues. This chain's CDR3 is CASSYTGSSYEQYF. The CDR3 coding sequence is TGTGCCAGCAGTTACACAGGGAGCTCCTACGAGCAGTACTTC.

The table lists this clonotype with many counts. This chain joins TRBV6-2 or TRBV6-3 and TRBJ2-1; possibly TRBD2 for D (5 bases). The CDR3 extends over 19 amino acids. Germline CDR1 and CDR2: MNHEY and SVGEGT. The V gene lost 4 bases and the J gene lost 0 bases, with 22 bases spanning the gap. CDR3 region: CASSSLSGLGDPSYNEQFF. The CDR3 bases are TGTGCCAGCAGTTCCCTCTCCGGTCTGGGAGACCCCTCCTACAATGAGCAGTTCTTC.

The sample holds a few counts of this clonotype. This sequence joins TRBV3-1 and TRBJ1-1, with unresolved D. Germline V gene lookup returns CDR1 LGHDT and CDR2 YNNKEL (reference sequence). Deletions cut 4 bases from V and 7 bases from J, with 10 bases between. The CDR3 is made up of 12 amino acids. The CDR3 reads CASSRRGDEAFF. Written as DNA, the CDR3 is TGTGCCAGCAGCCGGCGGGGTGATGAAGCTTTCTTT.

The chain is built from TRBV12-3 or TRBV12-4 and TRBJ2-7, with 10 bases identical to TRBD2. There are 15 residues in the CDR3. V trimming: 6 bases; J trimming: 2 bases; junction bases outside the gene matches: 7. The CDR3 DNA reads TGTGCCAGCAGCCGGACTAGCGGCGCTCCCTACGAGCAGTACTTC. It translates to CASSRTSGAPYEQYF.

This clonotype was picked up a small number of times. The chain couples TRBV2 to TRBJ2-1; the D is unclear. Germline assignment: CDR1 SNHLY and CDR2 FYNNEI. CDR3 size: 13 residues. Trimming removed 4 bases from V and 6 bases from J, with 10 bases in between. The CDR3 DNA sequence: TGTGCCAGCAGTGCAAATAGTGCCAATGAGCAGTTCTTC. Its translation: CASSANSANEQFF.

This clonotype came up a few times. The CDR3 DNA follows: TGTGCCAGCAGCTTAGCTAGCGGGAGTGTTAATGAGCAGTTCTTC. It specifies CASSLASGSVNEQFF. The V and J genes are TRBV7-9 and TRBJ2-1, with TRBD2 identical over 9 bases. CDR1 is SEHNR and CDR2 is FQNEAQ in the germline V gene (reference sequence). V shed 0 bases, J shed 7 bases, and the junction held 4 bases outside the gene matches. The CDR3 covers 15 residues.

The chain joins TRBV20-1 to TRBJ2-1, with TRBD2 identical over 11 bases. The CDR3 consists of 13 residues. Germline trimming cut 5 bases from V and 7 bases from J; bases unmatched to any gene: 4. CDR1 is DFQATT and CDR2 is SNEGSKA in the germline V gene (reference sequence). The CDR3: CSAPWTSGNEQFF. The DNA of the CDR3 is TGCAGTGCTCCTTGGACTAGCGGGAATGAGCAGTTCTTC.

This chain links TRBV7-9 with TRBJ2-3; perhaps TRBD2 as D (5 bases). The CDR3 loop spans 14 amino acids. V was cut by 2 bases and J by 2 bases, with 8 bases left in between. Germline V gene lookup returns CDR1 SEHNR and CDR2 FQNEAQ (reference sequence). In DNA, the CDR3 is TGTGCCAGCAGCTTAAGCGGAGCCACAGATACGCAGTATTTT. The encoded protein is CASSLSGATDTQYF.

The genes are TRBV23-1 and TRBJ1-2, with 11 bases fitting TRBD1. TRBV23-1 is treated as an ORF (open reading frame) with a function not yet certain. The trim removed 0 bases at V and 8 bases at J, leaving 5 bases unmatched. The CDR3 runs 15 residues. The CDR3 nucleotides read TGCGCCAGCAGTCAATCTCGGACAGGGGGCGCAGGCTACACCTTC. Its protein is CASSQSRTGGAGYTF.

Comments on this clonotype: An end of the junction does not agree with germline; a read error may underlie this. The genes are TRBV2 and TRBJ2-7, with TRBD1 identical over 9 bases. The germline V gene has CDR1 SNHLY and CDR2 FYNNEI. This CDR3 contains 15 residues. In DNA form, the CDR3 reads TGTGCCAGCAGCGAAGAAGGGACAGGGATCTACGAGCAGTACTTC. Amino acids: CASSEEGTGIYEQYF.

The rearrangement links TRBV28 to TRBJ2-7; D not certain. Trimming shortened V by 6 bases and J by 9 bases, and 12 bases separated the two germline ends. CDR1 and CDR2 from the germline V gene are MDHEN and SYDVKM. The CDR3 spans 11 residues. This CDR3 is CASSRGVAQYF. CDR3 coding DNA: TGTGCCAGCAGCCGTGGGGTCGCGCAGTACTTC.

Only a few counts were recorded for this clonotype. This sequence joins TRBV10-3 and TRBJ2-6, with a weak D call TRBD2 (5 bases). The CDR3 contains 18 residues. Germline V gene data show CDR1 as ENHRY and CDR2 as SYGVKD. Trimming removed 3 bases at V and 1 base at J, with 16 bases between. The CDR3, as DNA: TGTGCCATCAGTGAAAGAGGGAGACCCAATTCTGGGGCCAACGTCCTGACTTTC. It translates to CAISERGRPNSGANVLTF.

This clonotype was picked up a small number of times. This chain joins TRBV20-1 and TRBJ1-6; D possibly corresponds to TRBD1 (5 bases). With 4 bases removed from V and 0 bases from J, the gap between germline ends came to 7 bases. CDR3 length equals 14 residues. In germline, CDR1 is DFQATT, CDR2 SNEGSKA (reference sequence). The CDR3 here is CSATGSSYNSPLHF. The CDR3 region has the DNA TGCAGTGCTACAGGGAGCTCCTATAATTCACCCCTCCACTTT.

The rearrangement uses TRBV18 and TRBJ1-3; possible D gene TRBD1, 6 bases. From germline, CDR1 is KGHSH and CDR2 LQKENI. Deletions cut 3 bases from V and 2 bases from J, with 11 bases between. The CDR3 spans 15 residues. In nucleotides, the CDR3 is TGTGCCAGCTCACCCTTACAGGGAACTGGAAACACCATATATTTT. Encoded protein: CASSPLQGTGNTIYF.

The V and J genes are TRBV5-4 and TRBJ2-2, with a possible D match to TRBD1 (6 bases). This CDR3 comprises 13 residues. Per the germline V gene, CDR1 is SGHNT and CDR2 is YYREEE (reference sequence). Trimming cost V 4 bases and J 4 bases, with 8 bases left between them. CDR3 protein: CASSLDSTGELFF. The CDR3 DNA reads as TGTGCCAGCAGCCTGGACAGCACCGGGGAGCTGTTTTTT.

This clonotype came up many times. The V and J genes are TRBV4-1 and TRBJ2-2; 8 positions agree with TRBD1. Germline CDR1 and CDR2: MGHRA and YSYEKL. The CDR3 consists of 16 residues. Trimming at V came to 0 bases and at J to 5 bases, leaving 5 bases not matched to a gene. CDR3 nucleotide sequence: TGCGCCAGCAGCCAAGAGGGACAGGTTAAAACCGGGGAGCTGTTTTTT. Residues: CASSQEGQVKTGELFF.

This clonotype was recorded a few times. This CDR3 reads CASRQGASNQPQHF. CDR3 in DNA: TGTGCCAGCAGACAGGGGGCTAGCAATCAGCCCCAGCATTTT. This rearrangement joins TRBV7-8 to TRBJ1-5; 9 positions agree with TRBD1. The length of the CDR3 is 14 residues. With 6 bases clipped from V and 0 bases from J, the junction kept 0 bases outside the gene matches. Germline CDR1 is SGHVS and CDR2 is FQNEAQ.

As concerns this clonotype: This may stem from a read error, because a much larger clone lies one nucleotide away. The chain joins TRBV20-1 to TRBJ2-7; D not certain. Trimming pared 3 bases from V and 2 bases from J, leaving 11 bases between. The CDR3 runs 13 residues. Germline loops: CDR1 DFQATT, CDR2 SNEGSKA (reference sequence). For the CDR3, the DNA is TGCAGTGCTAGGTGGATGGTCACCTACGAGCAGTACTTC. Its translation: CSARWMVTYEQYF.

This clonotype was counted ten times or more. This chain connects TRBV19 to TRBJ2-1; 10 bases are a match to TRBD1. Trimming at V came to 4 bases and at J to 4 bases, leaving 10 bases not matched to a gene. Germline V lookup: CDR1 LNHDA, CDR2 SQIVND (reference sequence). CDR3 length equals 17 residues. The CDR3 region is CASSSRYGDRGYNEQFF. In DNA form, the CDR3 reads TGTGCCAGTAGTAGCCGATATGGGGACAGGGGTTACAATGAGCAGTTCTTC.